The 10 T cell receptor beta chains below were found in one sample sequenced in a study of cytomegalovirus exposure and HLA in healthy donors. Using immunoSEQ multiplex PCR, the repertoire was profiled, and TCRdb retains in-frame clones only, with some absent. In the table there are under 350,000 clones, around 86% of which are singletons. Sequencing used PBMCs. Receptors were obtained from a woman between 18 and 30 years old in good health and CMV-seronegative.

The J gene is TRBJ1-3, the V gene TRBV29-1; D is uncertain. The CDR3 length is 13 residues. Germline V gene sequence: CDR1 SQVTM, CDR2 ANQGSEA. The germline V and J ends were trimmed by 4 bases and 0 bases, with 7 bases remaining between them. CDR3 loop: CSVVGSSGNTIYF. The CDR3 DNA is TGCAGCGTTGTCGGGAGCTCTGGAAACACCATATATTTT.

The chain joins TRBV30 to TRBJ1-2; tentative D call: TRBD1 (6 bases). The CDR3 spans 12 residues. Between the trimmed V and J ends, which lost 2 bases and 7 bases, there was a span of 11 bases. Germline V gene sequence: CDR1 GTSNPN, CDR2 SVGIG (reference sequence). In nucleotides, the CDR3 is TGTGCCTGGAGTTCGCTAGGGGGTGGCTACACCTTC. It encodes CAWSSLGGGYTF.

J is TRBJ2-6 and V is TRBV4-2, with a weak D call TRBD1 (5 bases). This CDR3 contains 19 residues. The ends were cut back, 0 bases at V and 0 bases at J, with 15 bases in the middle. Germline CDR1 and CDR2: LGHNA and YNFKEQ. CDR3 bases: TGTGCCAGCAGCCAAGACAGGGCAGGTTACTACTCTGGGGCCAACGTCCTGACTTTC. As protein: CASSQDRAGYYSGANVLTF.

The V and J genes are TRBV4-2 and TRBJ1-5; 7 nucleotides agree with TRBD1. Germline CDR1 is LGHNA and CDR2 is YNFKEQ. With V trimmed by 5 bases and J by 0 bases, 4 bases remained unmatched. The CDR3 sequence is 15 residues long. The CDR3 loop reads CASSSGTDSNQPQHF. The CDR3, as DNA: TGTGCCAGCAGCTCCGGGACAGATAGCAATCAGCCCCAGCATTTT.

This sequence joins TRBV6-5 and TRBJ1-4; no definite D call. This CDR3 region has 14 residues. Germline loops: CDR1 MNHEY, CDR2 SVGAGI. V dropped 2 bases and J dropped 10 bases, with 14 bases sitting between them. The CDR3 region is CASSYTEVGGKLFF. The CDR3 DNA sequence: TGTGCCAGCAGTTACACGGAGGTTGGTGGAAAACTGTTTTTT.

The chain employs TRBV11-2 and TRBJ1-3; D possibly corresponds to TRBD1 (6 bases). The germline V and J ends were trimmed by 6 bases and 6 bases, with 15 bases remaining between them. Germline values: CDR1 SGHAT, CDR2 FQNNGV. This CDR3 has 14 amino acids. The CDR3 here is CASRLQGLENTIYF. DNA for the CDR3: TGTGCCAGCAGACTACAGGGTTTGGAAAACACCATATATTTT.

The V and J genes are TRBV11-2 and TRBJ1-2; D might be TRBD1 (5 bases). The V gene's germline CDR1 is SGHAT and CDR2 FQNNGV. V lost 5 bases and J lost 4, with 23 bases in between. The CDR3 is 17 residues long. The CDR3 here is CASSLEPPARAPYGYTF. The CDR3 nucleotides read TGTGCCAGCAGCCTCGAGCCACCGGCCAGGGCTCCCTATGGCTACACCTTC.

This rearrangement joins TRBV10-3 to TRBJ2-1, with a tentative D call TRBD2 (6 bases). The CDR3 loop spans 14 amino acids. Germline loops: CDR1 ENHRY, CDR2 SYGVKD. V gave up 6 bases and J gave up 8 bases, with 17 bases separating them. This chain's CDR3 is CAISRTGVGDEQFF. CDR3 bases: TGTGCCATCAGCCGGACGGGAGTCGGTGATGAGCAGTTCTTC.

The CDR3 sequence: CASSGGLAAQLGELFF. The DNA of the CDR3 is TGTGCCAGCAGCGGTGGACTAGCGGCGCAGCTCGGGGAGCTGTTTTTT. V is TRBV9 and J is TRBJ2-2; 10 nucleotides align to TRBD2. The CDR3 loop spans 16 amino acids. J was trimmed by 7 bases and V by 3 bases; bases with no gene match: 9. CDR1 is SGDLS and CDR2 is YYNGEE in the germline V gene.

J is TRBJ2-1 and V is TRBV19, with TRBD2 as a possible D gene (6 bases). Per the germline V gene, CDR1 is LNHDA and CDR2 is SQIVND (reference sequence). The CDR3 spans 15 residues. V shed 6 bases and J shed 2 bases, with 14 bases lying between them. The CDR3 bases are TGTGCCAGTAGCCTTGGGGGGACGGCCTACAATGAGCAGTTCTTC. Translated: CASSLGGTAYNEQFF.